Following are 22 T cell receptor beta chains from one sample sequenced in a study of T cells in Graves' hyperthyroidism and ophthalmopathy. Researchers took RNA transcripts and amplified the TCR beta CDR3 regions from them. The HTBI set primed first-round TCR CDR3 RT-PCR. A single record per CDR3 protein comes from TCRdb applying MiXCR to the multiplex PCR reads. The sample lists roughly 500,000 distinct CDR3 sequences; approximately 15% were seen once. Material for sequencing was blood. The receptor set was obtained from a woman in her thirties with Graves' hyperthyroidism that later progressed to Graves' ophthalmopathy.

This clonotype was seen ten or more times. The CDR3 coding sequence is TGTGCCAGCAGCCCAGCTGGGACTAGCGGGATGTACAATGAGCAGTTCTTC. Translation: CASSPAGTSGMYNEQFF. The V and J genes are TRBV11-2 and TRBJ2-1; TRBD2 agrees at 13 bases. Trimming removed 5 bases from V and 4 bases from J; junction bases left unmatched: 8. Per germline, CDR1 SGHAT and CDR2 FQNNGV. The CDR3 runs 17 residues.

This clonotype was counted ten times or more. This rearrangement joins TRBV20-1 to TRBJ2-1; TRBD2 is a possible D gene (5 bases). Germline V lookup: CDR1 DFQATT, CDR2 SNEGSKA (reference sequence). The V gene lost 7 bases and the J gene lost 7 bases, with 20 bases spanning the gap. The length of the CDR3 is 14 residues. Here the CDR3 reads CSVRDQRGSNEQFF. The CDR3 DNA follows: TGCAGTGTTCGAGACCAACGGGGTAGTAATGAGCAGTTCTTC.

This clonotype turned up a few times. The chain employs TRBV6-5 and TRBJ2-1; 11 bases align to TRBD2. In germline, CDR1 is MNHEY, CDR2 SVGAGI. The CDR3 contains 17 residues. V lost 4 bases to trimming and J lost 3 bases; unmatched junction nucleotides: 8. The CDR3 sequence is CASSFTSGSSGYNEQFF. The CDR3, as DNA: TGTGCCAGCAGTTTTACTAGCGGGAGTTCCGGCTACAATGAGCAGTTCTTC.

This clonotype came up many times. J is TRBJ1-5 and V is TRBV10-3, with 7 bases aligning to TRBD1. Germline lookup yields CDR1 ENHRY and CDR2 SYGVKD. This CDR3 has 14 residues. V was clipped by 10 bases and J by 3 bases; unmatched bases: 9. In DNA, the CDR3 is TGTGCCACGCAAGGGGACAGTCCCAATCAGCCCCAGCATTTT. Amino acids: CATQGDSPNQPQHF.

Comments on this clonotype: Likely a read error: the CDR3 ends without its conserved phenylalanine or tryptophan. The chain is built from TRBV5-1 and TRBJ2-7; D not resolved. The germline V gene has CDR1 SGHRS and CDR2 YFSETQ. The CDR3 is 15 residues long. The ends were cut back, 6 bases at V and 0 bases at J, with 16 bases in the middle. The CDR3 loop is CASTMDGRSSYEQYL. As DNA, the CDR3 is TGCGCCAGCACCATGGACGGACGGAGCTCCTACGAGCAGTACCTC.

This clonotype was counted at least ten times. The chain carries TRBV12-3 or TRBV12-4 and TRBJ1-2; D is uncertain. Trimming stripped 0 bases from V and 5 bases from J, with 13 bases between. The CDR3 length is 15 residues. The CDR3 sequence is CASSLAGLPRYGYTF. CDR3 nucleotides: TGTGCCAGCAGTTTAGCCGGTTTGCCTAGGTATGGCTACACCTTC.

This clonotype occurred many times. The chain uses TRBV5-1 and TRBJ2-3; 9 positions match TRBD2. The germline V gene encodes CDR1 SGHRS and CDR2 YFSETQ. The V and J ends lost 4 bases and 3 bases, in that order; junction bases with no gene match: 12. This CDR3 contains 17 residues. CDR3 coding DNA: TGCGCCAGCAGCGGAGCCCCTAGCGGGAAGGGGACAGATACGCAGTATTTT. Protein product: CASSGAPSGKGTDTQYF.

Many counts were recorded for this clonotype. This chain links TRBV11-2 with TRBJ2-3; tentative D call: TRBD2 (5 bases). CDR1 is SGHAT and CDR2 is FQNNGV in the germline V gene. Trimming took off 5 bases at V and 6 bases at J, with 9 bases between the two ends. The CDR3 extends over 12 amino acids. The CDR3 nucleotides read TGTGCCAGCAGCATCCCGGGGGATACGCAGTATTTT. Translating it yields CASSIPGDTQYF.

This clonotype showed up just a few times. The rearrangement joins TRBV19 to TRBJ2-3; D possibly matches TRBD1 or TRBD2 (5 bases each). The CDR3 is 13 residues long. Trimming stripped 10 bases from V and 2 bases from J, with 13 bases between. Looked up from germline, CDR1 is LNHDA and CDR2 is SQIVND (reference sequence). The CDR3 is CATAGTFTDTQYF. DNA of the CDR3: TGTGCCACAGCCGGGACCTTCACAGATACGCAGTATTTT.

This sequence joins TRBV4-3 and TRBJ2-1, with 10 bases aligning to TRBD2. The CDR3 contains 15 residues. The J segment lost 8 bases and the V segment lost 1 base, leaving 5 bases of the junction unmatched. The germline CDR1 and CDR2 sequences are LGHNA and YSLEER. The CDR3 nucleotides read TGCGCCAGCAGCCAAGGGACTAGCGGACAATATGAGCAGTTCTTC. Its protein is CASSQGTSGQYEQFF.

Ten or more counts support this clonotype. The chain has TRBV7-8 and TRBJ1-5, with TRBD1 identical over 8 bases. CDR3 length equals 16 residues. V lost 0 bases to trimming and J lost 4 bases; unmatched junction nucleotides: 5. Per germline, CDR1 SGHVS and CDR2 FQNEAQ. The CDR3 DNA follows: TGTGCCAGCAGCTTAGCCGGGACAGGAGGAAATCAGCCCCAGCATTTT. Translation gives CASSLAGTGGNQPQHF.

This chain joins TRBV9 and TRBJ1-1; tentative D call: TRBD1 (6 bases). Trimming stripped 0 bases from V and 8 bases from J, with 14 bases between. Germline CDR1 is SGDLS and CDR2 is YYNGEE. This CDR3 has 14 amino acids. CDR3 bases: TGTGCCAGCAGCGTAGAGGCGGGGGCCAGGGAAGCTTTCTTT. Protein sequence: CASSVEAGAREAFF. Filled out from reference TRBV9 and TRBJ1-1, the complete variable domain reads DSGVTQTPKHLITATGQRVTLRCSPRSGDLSVYWYQQSLDQGLQFLIQYYNGEERAKGNILERFSAQQFPDLHSELNLSSLELGDSALYFCASSVEAGAREAFFGQGTRLTVV.

Turning to this clonotype: Possible read error: a much larger clone is one base away. The chain has TRBV30 and TRBJ1-1, with a possible D match to TRBD1 (5 bases). The CDR3 sequence is 13 residues long. Trimming took 5 bases from V and 6 from J, leaving 16 bases between them. CDR1 GTSNPN and CDR2 SVGIG come from the germline V gene (reference sequence). The CDR3 nucleotides read TGTGCCTGGGCCCTGACAGCGAGCGCTGAAGCTTTCTTT. Its protein product is CAWALTASAEAFF.

This clonotype appeared many times. The V and J genes are TRBV12-3 or TRBV12-4 and TRBJ1-3; D gene ambiguous. V was trimmed by 5 bases and J by 2 bases, leaving 16 bases between them. This CDR3 has 16 amino acids. The CDR3 coding sequence is TGTGCCAGCAGTCCTCGGACGAGGGAAACTGGAAACACCATATATTTT. Translated: CASSPRTRETGNTIYF.

There are many counts of this clonotype. The rearrangement links TRBV7-9 to TRBJ1-5, with no clear D. CDR1 SEHNR and CDR2 FQNEAQ come from the germline V gene (reference sequence). The CDR3 has 12 amino acids. Trimming pared 2 bases from V and 7 bases from J, leaving 6 bases between. In nucleotides, the CDR3 is TGTGCCAGCAGCTTACCACAACAGCCCCAGCATTTT. Its translation: CASSLPQQPQHF. Using reference TRBV7-9 and TRBJ1-5 for the parts outside the CDR3, the full variable domain is DTGVSQNPRHKITKRGQNVTFRCDPISEHNRLYWYRQTLGQGPEFLTYFQNEAQLEKSRLLSDRFSAERPKGSFSTLEIQRTEQGDSAMYLCASSLPQQPQHFGDGTRLSIL.

This clonotype was detected many times. The J gene is TRBJ1-1, the V gene TRBV11-3; 9 bases match TRBD1. V was pared by 5 bases and J by 6 bases, with 7 bases of the junction left unmatched. CDR3 length: 14 residues. CDR1 and CDR2 (germline): SGHNT, YENEEA. The CDR3 here is CASSRGQGTSEAFF. DNA for the CDR3: TGTGCCAGCAGCAGGGGACAGGGTACCTCTGAAGCTTTCTTT. The variable domain in full, completed from reference TRBV11-3 and TRBJ1-1, reads EAGVVQSPRYKIIEKKQPVAFWCNPISGHNTLYWYLQNLGQGPELLIRYENEEAVDDSQLPKDRFSAERLKGVDSTLKIQPAELGDSAVYLCASSRGQGTSEAFFGQGTRLTVV.

This clonotype has ten or more counts. This chain connects TRBV11-2 to TRBJ1-6; unclear D gene. V was clipped by 0 bases and J by 7 bases, with 10 bases between them. CDR1 is SGHAT and CDR2 is FQNNGV in the germline V gene. The CDR3 covers 15 residues. CDR3 sequence reads: CASSLEGIGNSPLHF. The CDR3 DNA reads as TGTGCCAGCAGCTTAGAGGGTATTGGAAATTCACCCCTCCACTTT.

The table lists this clonotype with a few counts. The gene calls are TRBV25-1 and TRBJ1-6; D is unclear. CDR1 is MGHDK and CDR2 is SYGVNS in the germline V gene. The CDR3 is 11 residues long. V was shortened by 3 bases and J by 18 bases, with 12 bases between the two germline ends. The CDR3 spells CASSEAGVPHF. The CDR3 DNA follows: TGTGCCAGCAGTGAGGCAGGAGTCCCCCACTTT.

This clonotype was found many times. The V and J genes are TRBV10-3 and TRBJ2-1; 10 bases line up with TRBD2. Per germline, CDR1 ENHRY and CDR2 SYGVKD. V lost 8 bases to trimming and J lost 4 bases; unmatched junction nucleotides: 11. The CDR3 length is 16 residues. In DNA, the CDR3 is TGTGCCATCGCGAATCTAGCGGGAGAGGGGTACAATGAGCAGTTCTTC. It codes for CAIANLAGEGYNEQFF.

This clonotype has a count of ten or more. The chain couples TRBV5-1 to TRBJ2-1; 7 bases are shared with TRBD1. V trimming: 0 bases; J trimming: 7 bases; junction bases outside the gene matches: 10. This CDR3 region has 16 residues. Germline CDR1 is SGHRS and CDR2 is YFSETQ. The CDR3 DNA sequence: TGCGCCAGCAGCTTGGGGCCTAATACAGGGGTAAATGAGCAGTTCTTC. This sequence encodes CASSLGPNTGVNEQFF. Full variable domain (remainder filled in from reference TRBV5-1 and TRBJ2-1): KAGVTQTPRYLIKTRGQQVTLSCSPISGHRSVSWYQQTPGQGLQFLFEYFSETQRNKGNFPGRFSGRQFSNSRSEMNVSTLELGDSALYLCASSLGPNTGVNEQFFGPGTRLTVL.

This clonotype was observed a few times. The CDR3 nucleotides read TGTGCCAGCAGGACCGTAGAGGGGGGTATGTTCTTC. It specifies CASRTVEGGMFF. This chain links TRBV7-9 with TRBJ2-1; D assignment may be TRBD1 or TRBD2 (6 bases each). The CDR3 runs 12 residues. V lost 6 bases to trimming and J lost 15 bases, with 18 bases between them. The germline V gene has CDR1 SEHNR and CDR2 FQNEAQ (reference sequence).

This clonotype was seen ten or more times. This chain connects TRBV29-1 to TRBJ2-3; unclear D gene. V was pared by 3 bases and J by 2 bases, with 12 bases between. The CDR3 totals 14 residues. Germline V gives CDR1 SQVTM, CDR2 ANQGSEA. This CDR3 reads CSVDKHRFTDTQYF. The CDR3, as DNA: TGCAGCGTTGATAAACACAGATTCACAGATACGCAGTATTTT.